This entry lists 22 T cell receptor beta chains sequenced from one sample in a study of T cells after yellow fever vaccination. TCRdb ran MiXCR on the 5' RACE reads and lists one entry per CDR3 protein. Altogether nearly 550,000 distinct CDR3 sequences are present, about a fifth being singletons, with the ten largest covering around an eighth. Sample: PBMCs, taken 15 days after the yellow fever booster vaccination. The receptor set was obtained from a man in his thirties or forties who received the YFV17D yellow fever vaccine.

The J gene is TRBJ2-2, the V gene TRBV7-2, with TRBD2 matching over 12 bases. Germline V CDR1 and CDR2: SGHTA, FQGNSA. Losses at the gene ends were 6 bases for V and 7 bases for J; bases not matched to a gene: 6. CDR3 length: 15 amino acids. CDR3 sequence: CASSPRLAGVGELFF. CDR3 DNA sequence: TGTGCCAGCAGTCCAAGACTAGCGGGAGTCGGGGAGCTGTTTTTT.

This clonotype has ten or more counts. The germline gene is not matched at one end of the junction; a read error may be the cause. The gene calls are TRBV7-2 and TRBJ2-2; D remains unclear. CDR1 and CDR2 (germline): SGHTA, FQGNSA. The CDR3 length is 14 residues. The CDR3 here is CASSLVLNTGELFF. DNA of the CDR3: TGCGCCAGCAGCTTGGTGTTGAACACCGGGGAGCTGTTTTTT.

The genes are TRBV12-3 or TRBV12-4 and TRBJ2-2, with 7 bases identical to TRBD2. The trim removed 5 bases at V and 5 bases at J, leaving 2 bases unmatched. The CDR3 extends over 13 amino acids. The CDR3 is CASSAGETGELFF. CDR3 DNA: TGTGCCAGCAGTGCGGGAGAAACCGGGGAGCTGTTTTTT.

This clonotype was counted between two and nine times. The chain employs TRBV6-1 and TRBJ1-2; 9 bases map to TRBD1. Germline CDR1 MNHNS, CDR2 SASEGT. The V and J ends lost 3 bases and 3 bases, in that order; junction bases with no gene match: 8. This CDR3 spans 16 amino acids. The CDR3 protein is CASSDIHRGQDYGYTF. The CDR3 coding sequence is TGTGCCAGCAGTGACATACACAGGGGGCAAGACTATGGCTACACCTTC.

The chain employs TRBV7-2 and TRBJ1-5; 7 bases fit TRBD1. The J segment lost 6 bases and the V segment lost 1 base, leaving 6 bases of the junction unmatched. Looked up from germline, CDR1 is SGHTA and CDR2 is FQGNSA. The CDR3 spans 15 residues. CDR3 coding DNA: TGTGCCAGCAGCTTAGAGGGGGCGACGGGTCAGCCCCAGCATTTT. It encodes CASSLEGATGQPQHF.

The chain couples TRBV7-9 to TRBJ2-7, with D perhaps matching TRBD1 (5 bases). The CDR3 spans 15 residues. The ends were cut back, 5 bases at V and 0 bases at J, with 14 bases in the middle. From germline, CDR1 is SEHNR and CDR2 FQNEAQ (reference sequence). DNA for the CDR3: TGTGCCAGCAGCGGGGCCGTGGGTAACTCCTACGAGCAGTACTTC. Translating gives CASSGAVGNSYEQYF.

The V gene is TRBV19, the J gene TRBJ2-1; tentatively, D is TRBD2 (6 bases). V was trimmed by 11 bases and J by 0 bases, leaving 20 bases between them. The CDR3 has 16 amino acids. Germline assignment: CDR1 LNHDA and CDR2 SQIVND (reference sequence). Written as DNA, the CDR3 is TGTGCCTCCCGGGGATCCGGGAGAGGCTCCTACAATGAGCAGTTCTTC. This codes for CASRGSGRGSYNEQFF.

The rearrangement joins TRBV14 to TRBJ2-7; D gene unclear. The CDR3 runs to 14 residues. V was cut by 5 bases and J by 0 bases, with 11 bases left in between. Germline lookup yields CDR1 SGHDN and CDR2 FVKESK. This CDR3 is CASSDRPFSYEQYF. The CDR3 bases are TGTGCCAGCAGCGATCGACCCTTCTCCTACGAGCAGTACTTC.

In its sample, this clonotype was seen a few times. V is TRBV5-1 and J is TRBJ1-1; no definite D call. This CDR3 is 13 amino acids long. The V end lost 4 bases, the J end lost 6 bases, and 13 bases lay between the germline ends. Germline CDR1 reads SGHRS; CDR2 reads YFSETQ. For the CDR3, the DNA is TGCGCCAGCAGCCCCGCGACTGGTCCTGAAGCTTTCTTT. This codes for CASSPATGPEAFF.

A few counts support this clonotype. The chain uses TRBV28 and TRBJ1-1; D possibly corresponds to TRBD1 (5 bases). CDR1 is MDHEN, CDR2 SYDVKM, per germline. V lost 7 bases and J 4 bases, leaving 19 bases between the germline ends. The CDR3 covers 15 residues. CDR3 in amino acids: CASTLNRGGSTEAFF. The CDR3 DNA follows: TGTGCCAGCACTTTGAACCGGGGGGGGAGCACTGAAGCTTTCTTT.

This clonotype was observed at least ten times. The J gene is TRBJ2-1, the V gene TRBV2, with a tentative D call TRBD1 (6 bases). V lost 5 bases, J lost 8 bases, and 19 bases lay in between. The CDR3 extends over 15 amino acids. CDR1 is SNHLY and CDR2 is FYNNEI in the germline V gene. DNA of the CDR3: TGTGCCAGCAGTCTCGACAGGTTCTTCGCGGATGAGCAGTTCTTC. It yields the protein CASSLDRFFADEQFF.

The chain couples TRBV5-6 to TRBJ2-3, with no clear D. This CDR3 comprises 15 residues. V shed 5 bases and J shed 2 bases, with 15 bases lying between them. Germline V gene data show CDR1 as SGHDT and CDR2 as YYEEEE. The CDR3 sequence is CASREMTEPTDTQYF. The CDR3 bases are TGTGCCAGCAGGGAGATGACTGAACCCACAGATACGCAGTATTTT.

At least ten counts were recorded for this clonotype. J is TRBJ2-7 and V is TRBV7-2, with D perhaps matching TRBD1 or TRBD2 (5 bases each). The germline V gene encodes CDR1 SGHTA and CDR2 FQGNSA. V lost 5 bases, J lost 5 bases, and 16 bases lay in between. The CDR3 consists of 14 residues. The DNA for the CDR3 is TGTGCCAGCAGCCCCGGGACCCTGGTTAACGAGCAGTACTTC. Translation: CASSPGTLVNEQYF.

CDR3 nucleotide sequence: TGCAGTGCTAGAGATGGATGGGGCTTCTACGAGCAGTACTTC. As protein: CSARDGWGFYEQYF. The J gene is TRBJ2-7, the V gene TRBV20-1; tentatively, D is TRBD1 (5 bases). V was trimmed by 0 bases and J by 3 bases, leaving 12 bases between them. CDR1 is DFQATT, CDR2 SNEGSKA, per germline (reference sequence). CDR3 size: 14 residues.

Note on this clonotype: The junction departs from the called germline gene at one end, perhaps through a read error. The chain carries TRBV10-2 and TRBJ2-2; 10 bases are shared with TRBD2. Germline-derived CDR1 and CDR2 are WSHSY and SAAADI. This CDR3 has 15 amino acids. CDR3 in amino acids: CASSEASGSPGELVF. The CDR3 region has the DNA TGCGCCAGCAGTGAAGCTAGCGGGAGTCCCGGGGAGCTGGTTTTT.

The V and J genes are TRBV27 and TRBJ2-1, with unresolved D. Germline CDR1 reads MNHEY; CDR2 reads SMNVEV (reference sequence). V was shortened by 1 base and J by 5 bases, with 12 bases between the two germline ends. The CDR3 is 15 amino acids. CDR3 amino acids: CASSLFAAGNNEQFF. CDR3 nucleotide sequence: TGTGCCAGCAGTTTATTCGCTGCTGGTAACAATGAGCAGTTCTTC.

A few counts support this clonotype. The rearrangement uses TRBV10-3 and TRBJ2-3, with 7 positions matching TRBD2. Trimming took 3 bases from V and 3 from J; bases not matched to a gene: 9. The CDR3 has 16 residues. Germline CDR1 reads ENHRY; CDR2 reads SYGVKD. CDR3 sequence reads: CAISEGRAVLTDTQYF. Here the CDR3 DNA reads TGTGCCATCAGTGAAGGGAGGGCCGTTTTGACAGATACGCAGTATTTT.

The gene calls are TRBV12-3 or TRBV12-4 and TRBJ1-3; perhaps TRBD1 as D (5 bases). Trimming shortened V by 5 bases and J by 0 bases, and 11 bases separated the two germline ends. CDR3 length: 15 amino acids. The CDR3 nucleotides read TGTGCCAGCAGTCTGGGGACGGCCTCTGGAAACACCATATATTTT. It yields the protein CASSLGTASGNTIYF.

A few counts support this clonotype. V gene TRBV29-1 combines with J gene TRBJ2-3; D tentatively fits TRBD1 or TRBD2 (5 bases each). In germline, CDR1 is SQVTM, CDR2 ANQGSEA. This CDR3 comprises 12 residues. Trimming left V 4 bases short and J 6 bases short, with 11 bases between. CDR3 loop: CSVVVGEDTQYF. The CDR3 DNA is TGCAGCGTTGTAGTGGGGGAGGATACGCAGTATTTT.

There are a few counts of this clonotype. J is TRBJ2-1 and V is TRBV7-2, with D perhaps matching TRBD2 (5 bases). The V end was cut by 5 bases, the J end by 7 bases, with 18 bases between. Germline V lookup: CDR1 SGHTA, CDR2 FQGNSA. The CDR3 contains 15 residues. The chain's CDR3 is CASSTYTSGGNEQFF. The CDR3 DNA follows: TGTGCCAGCAGCACTTACACCTCCGGAGGTAATGAGCAGTTCTTC.

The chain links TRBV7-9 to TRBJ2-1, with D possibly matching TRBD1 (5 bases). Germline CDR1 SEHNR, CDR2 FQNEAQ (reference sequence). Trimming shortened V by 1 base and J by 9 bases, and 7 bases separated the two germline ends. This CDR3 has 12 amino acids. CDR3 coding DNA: TGTGCCAGCAGCTTAGAGCAGGGTGAGCAGTTCTTC. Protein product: CASSLEQGEQFF.

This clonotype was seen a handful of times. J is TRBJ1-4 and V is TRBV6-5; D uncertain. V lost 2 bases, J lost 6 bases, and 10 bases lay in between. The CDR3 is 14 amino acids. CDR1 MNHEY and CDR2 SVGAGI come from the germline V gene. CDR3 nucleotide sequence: TGTGCCAGCAGTTACGGGAGAAGGCATGAAAAACTGTTTTTT. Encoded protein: CASSYGRRHEKLFF.